This TCR beta chain was sequenced for a study of shared clonotypes between healthy human individuals. Study-wide background: The donor group consisted of two women and three men, aged 18 to 49.

The CDR3 is 11 residues long. CDR1 and CDR2 from the germline V gene are SGHTA and FQGNSA. Trimming took 3 bases from V and 9 from J, leaving 6 bases between them. As concerns this clone: The same CDR3 arises from other DNA sequences in this sample as well.

An assay was performed, and its level was deep. The method was immunoSEQ multiplex PCR; TCRdb's version includes in-frame clones alone and lacks a portion of them. The repertoire holds 2 million to 2.5 million clones, around 90% seen once, with about 0.36% in the top ten. Into CD45RA+ naive and CD45RA-negative memory subsets, the CD4+ cells were split. The sequence came from a man between 18 and 35 years old in good health. Some clones in this sample may be carry-over from other donors' samples. Sequencing was performed on naive CD4+ T cells from PBMCs. The sample's subset: CD45RA+ positively selected. The gene calls are TRBV7-2 and TRBJ2-1; D gene unclear. CDR3 amino acids: CASSLKGEQFF. Here the CDR3 DNA reads TGTGCCAGCAGCTTGAAGGGTGAGCAGTTCTTC.